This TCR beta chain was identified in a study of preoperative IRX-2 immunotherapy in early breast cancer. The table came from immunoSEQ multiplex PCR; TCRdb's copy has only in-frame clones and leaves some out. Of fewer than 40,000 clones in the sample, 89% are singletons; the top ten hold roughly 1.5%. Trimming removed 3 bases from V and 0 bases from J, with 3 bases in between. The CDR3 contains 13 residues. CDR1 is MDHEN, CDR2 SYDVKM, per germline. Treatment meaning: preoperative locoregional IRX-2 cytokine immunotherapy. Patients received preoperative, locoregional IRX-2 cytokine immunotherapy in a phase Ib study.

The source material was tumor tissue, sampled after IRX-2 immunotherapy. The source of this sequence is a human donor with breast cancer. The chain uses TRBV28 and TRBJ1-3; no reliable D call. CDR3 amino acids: CASSLGSGNTIYF. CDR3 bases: TGTGCCAGCAGTTTGGGCTCTGGAAACACCATATATTTT. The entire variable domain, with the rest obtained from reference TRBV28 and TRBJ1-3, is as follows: DVKVTQSSRYLVKRTGEKVFLECVQDMDHENMFWYRQDPGLGLRLIYFSYDVKMKEKGDIPEGYSVSREKKERFSLILESASTNQTSMYLCASSLGSGNTIYFGEGSWLTVV.